This T cell receptor beta chain is drawn from a study of blood T cells in healthy people across ages. Whole-study context: Researchers report that template switching captured about one barcoded beta molecule per two T cells.

General study points: TCR beta diversity per million T cells fell roughly linearly with age.

The germline gives CDR1 MNHEY, CDR2 SMNVEV (reference sequence). The CDR3 length is 15 residues. The germline V and J ends were trimmed by 4 bases and 6 bases, with 19 bases remaining between them. With each sample, at least 5 micrograms of total RNA were extracted. For the second PCR, which ran for about 7 to 12 cycles, a sample-barcoded 5' primer and a J-beta primer mix were used. Every cDNA molecule bore a tag from a template-switch adaptor containing 12 random nucleotides. TCRdb processed the 5' RACE reads anew with MiXCR; each CDR3 protein has one entry. The sample holds some 730,000 distinct CDR3 sequences; about 20% are singletons and the top ten take about 20%. As for this clonotype: Its specificity is unknown.

Material: blood. V and J are TRBV27 and TRBJ2-7, with D possibly TRBD1 on 6 matching bases. The TCR was taken from a man between 65 and 85 years old in good health. The CDR3 region is CASSSSGRGFGEQYF. The CDR3 DNA reads as TGTGCCAGCAGTTCCTCCGGAAGGGGGTTTGGCGAGCAGTACTTC.